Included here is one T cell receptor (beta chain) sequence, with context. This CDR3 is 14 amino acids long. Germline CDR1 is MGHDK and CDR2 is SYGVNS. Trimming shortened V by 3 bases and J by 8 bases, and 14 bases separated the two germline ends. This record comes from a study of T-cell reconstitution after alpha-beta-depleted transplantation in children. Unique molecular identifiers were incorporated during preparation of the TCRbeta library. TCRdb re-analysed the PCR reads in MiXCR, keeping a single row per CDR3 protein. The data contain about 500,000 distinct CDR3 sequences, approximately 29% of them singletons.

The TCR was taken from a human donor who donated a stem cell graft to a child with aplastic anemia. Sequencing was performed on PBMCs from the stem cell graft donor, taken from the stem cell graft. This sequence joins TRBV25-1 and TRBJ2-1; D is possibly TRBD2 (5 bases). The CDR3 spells CASSDAGRVHEQFF. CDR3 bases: TGTGCCAGCAGTGATGCCGGGCGGGTCCATGAGCAGTTCTTC.